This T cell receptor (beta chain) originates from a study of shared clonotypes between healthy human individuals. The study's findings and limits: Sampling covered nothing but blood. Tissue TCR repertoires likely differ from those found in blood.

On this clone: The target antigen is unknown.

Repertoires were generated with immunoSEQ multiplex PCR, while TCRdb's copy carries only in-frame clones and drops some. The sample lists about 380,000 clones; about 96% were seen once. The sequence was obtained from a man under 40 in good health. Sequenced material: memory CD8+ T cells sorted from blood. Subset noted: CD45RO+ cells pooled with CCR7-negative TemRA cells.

CDR3 residues: CASSRQGAGETQYF. CDR3 coding DNA: TGTGCCAGCAGCCGTCAGGGGGCGGGAGAGACCCAGTACTTC. The gene calls are TRBV5-6 and TRBJ2-5, with TRBD1 matching over 8 bases. The CDR3 runs to 14 residues. With 4 bases clipped from V and 4 bases from J, the junction kept 6 bases outside the gene matches. Germline V gene lookup returns CDR1 SGHDT and CDR2 YYEEEE.